This entry is about one T cell receptor (beta chain). Its specificity is unknown. 5'RACE, which relied on constant-segment primers, yielded TCR alpha and TCR beta cDNA libraries carrying sample barcodes and UMIs. TCRdb used MiXCR to reprocess the 5' RACE reads, holding one entry per CDR3 protein. The table lists about 560,000 distinct CDR3 sequences, roughly 17% of them singletons. This sample was taken from a study of T-cell memory formation after mild COVID-19. Overall study findings and caveats: The CD4+ clones that contracted clustered mainly within CM and EM, and the CD8+ clones concentrated in EMRA.

Sequencing used PBMCs or a T cell subset sorted from them (not recorded which). This clonotype was sampled from an adult woman who had mild COVID-19 (a few samples of this study predate the infection). Cell type and time point are not known.

In nucleotides, the CDR3 is TGTGCCAGCAGATCAAGGACTAGCGGGGGAGATACGCAGTATTTT. As protein: CASRSRTSGGDTQYF. V and J are TRBV7-2 and TRBJ2-3; TRBD2 agrees at 13 bases. With V trimmed by 6 bases and J by 5 bases, 5 bases remained unmatched. The germline CDR1 and CDR2 sequences are SGHTA and FQGNSA. This CDR3 is built from 15 residues.